This T cell receptor beta chain came from a study of CD8+CD57+ T cells in acquired aplastic anemia. Study-wide context: Quantities of DNA derived from sorted CD4+ and CD8+ cells averaged approximately 3 ug. Study-wide findings and caveats: Researchers report that fewer than 35 CD8+ CDR3 sequences appeared in both patients and controls.

The template for TCR beta VDJ and CDR3 sequence profiling was genomic DNA. TCRdb re-analysed the reads in MiXCR, keeping a single row per CDR3 protein. The sample lists about 150,000 distinct CDR3 sequences, around half seen once, with about 30% in the top ten. Germline trimming cut 1 base from V and 3 bases from J; bases unmatched to any gene: 8. CDR1 is MNHEY, CDR2 SMNVEV, per germline (reference sequence). This CDR3 is built from 17 residues. Sequencing was done on patients that had shown CD8+CD57+ cell expansion by flow cytometry. There were no patients without severe acquired aplastic anemia. Patients had not yet gotten any therapy when their blood was taken for sampling. About this clonotype: Its cognate antigen is unknown.

This clonotype originated in a human donor with aplastic anemia. The J gene is TRBJ1-1, the V gene TRBV27; 10 positions agree with TRBD1. Sequences were obtained from sorted CD4+, CD8+, or CD8+CD57+ T cells (not recorded which) from PBMCs. CDR3 sequence reads: CASSLYGTGVQDTEAFF. DNA of the CDR3: TGTGCCAGCAGTTTATACGGGACAGGGGTTCAGGACACTGAAGCTTTCTTT.